This TCR beta chain was observed in a study of T cells in Graves' hyperthyroidism and ophthalmopathy. The overall study: Peripheral blood specimens were obtained at initial diagnosis, prior to any treatment.

Trimming at V came to 6 bases and at J to 5 bases, leaving 9 bases not matched to a gene. This CDR3 is 14 amino acids long. The germline V gene has CDR1 MDHEN and CDR2 SYDVKM. What was amplified from RNA transcripts were TCR beta CDR3 regions. First-round RT-PCR with HTBI primers amplified the TCR CDR3 region. Each CDR3 protein gets one entry after TCRdb re-called the multiplex PCR reads with MiXCR. The table includes under 300,000 distinct CDR3 sequences, less than 30% detected once. Criteria for exclusion of patients were uncontrolled infection, other autoimmune disease, pregnancy or lactation. This clonotype was seen only a few times. As yet, its antigen is unknown. Notes on the study in general: Most expanded thyroid clonotypes above 0.001 also appeared in blood.

The source is a man in his forties with Graves' hyperthyroidism that later progressed to Graves' ophthalmopathy. Material for sequencing was blood. This chain links TRBV28 with TRBJ2-7, with TRBD1 identical over 8 bases. CDR3: CASSSGAGGDEQYF. Written as DNA, the CDR3 is TGTGCCAGCAGCTCAGGGGCAGGGGGCGACGAGCAGTACTTC. Full variable domain (remainder filled in from reference TRBV28 and TRBJ2-7): DVKVTQSSRYLVKRTGEKVFLECVQDMDHENMFWYRQDPGLGLRLIYFSYDVKMKEKGDIPEGYSVSREKKERFSLILESASTNQTSMYLCASSSGAGGDEQYFGPGTRLTVT.